This entry concerns a single TCR beta chain. The target antigen is unknown. Though probably carrying unrecorded immune exposures, donors were nominally healthy at sampling. This entry comes from a study of cytomegalovirus exposure and HLA in healthy donors. Both 60 Vbeta primers and 13 Jbeta primers went into the PCR. Assay: immunoSEQ multiplex PCR; the TCRdb copy retains only in-frame clones and omits some. This table has 150,000 to 200,000 clones, 85% appearing once. Study outcomes and limitations: TRBV6-2, TRBV6-3 and some other V segments were excluded as indistinguishable. The availability of immune exposure information extended only to CMV serostatus.

The CDR3 consists of 16 residues. Germline lookup yields CDR1 KGHSH and CDR2 LQKENI. Trimming took 0 bases from V and 0 from J, leaving 9 bases between them. This clonotype was obtained from a woman aged 50 to 60 in good health and CMV-seronegative. V usage is TRBV18 and J usage is TRBJ2-4; D is possibly TRBD2 (6 bases). Specimen: PBMCs. The CDR3 region has the DNA TGTGCCAGCTCACCACCGGAGGGGATAGCCAAAAACATTCAGTACTTC. Amino acids: CASSPPEGIAKNIQYF.